The 18 T cell receptor beta chains reported below all come from one sample, sequenced in a study of breast tumors, draining lymph nodes, adjacent tissues. One entry per CDR3 protein results from TCRdb running MiXCR on the multiplex PCR reads. The top ten hold around 4.5% of the sample, which has 170,000 or so distinct CDR3 sequences, 33% seen once. Samples came from axillary lymph nodes draining the breast cancer. The source material was axillary lymph node tissue. The receptors originated from a female donor with breast cancer. Some clones in this sample may be carry-over from other donors' samples.

This clonotype has a count of ten or more. V gene TRBV4-1 combines with J gene TRBJ2-5, with D hard to call. Per the germline V gene, CDR1 is MGHRA and CDR2 is YSYEKL. The CDR3 is made up of 13 amino acids. V lost 4 bases and J lost 7, with 13 bases in between. Here the CDR3 DNA reads TGCGCCAGCAGCCGATTGCTTACGGGGACCCAGTACTTC. The encoded protein is CASSRLLTGTQYF.

On this clonotype: With a much larger clone just one base away, this may be a read error. V is TRBV12-3 or TRBV12-4 and J is TRBJ2-7, with a weak D call TRBD2 (5 bases). The CDR3 consists of 11 residues. Trimming removed 3 bases at V and 6 bases at J, with 6 bases between. The CDR3 region is CASSFGVEQYF. The CDR3 coding sequence is TGTGCCAGCAGTTTCGGGGTCGAGCAGTACTTC.

About this clonotype: Sequence at one end of the junction differs from germline and may be a read error. This chain joins TRBV5-6 and TRBJ2-1; D remains ambiguous. This CDR3 spans 13 amino acids. CDR1 SGHDT and CDR2 YYEEEE come from the germline V gene. CDR3 sequence (DNA): TGTGCCAGCAGCCCACAAGGTTACAGTGAGCAGTTCTTC. Its translation: CASSPQGYSEQFF. The whole variable domain, filled in from reference TRBV5-6 and TRBJ2-1, reads DAGVTQSPTHLIKTRGQQVTLRCSPKSGHDTVSWYQQALGQGPQFIFQYYEEEERQRGNFPDRFSGHQFPNYSSELNVNALLLGDSALYLCASSPQGYSEQFFGPGTRLTVL.

The J gene is TRBJ1-4, the V gene TRBV4-2, with TRBD1 matching 11 bases. V was pared by 4 bases and J by 7 bases, with 8 bases of the junction left unmatched. The CDR3 sequence is 16 residues long. Germline lookup yields CDR1 LGHNA and CDR2 YNFKEQ. CDR3 loop: CASSLFRTGGGEKLFF. The CDR3 region has the DNA TGTGCCAGCAGCCTATTCAGGACAGGGGGCGGTGAAAAACTGTTTTTT.

This clonotype was detected only a few times. A much larger clone lies a single base off, so this may be a read error. CDR3 protein: CASSHSQGRRTPGNTIYF. The CDR3 DNA sequence: TGTGCCAGCAGTCACTCGCAGGGGAGAAGGACACCTGGAAACACCATATATTTT. This chain joins TRBV6-6 and TRBJ1-3; D possibly corresponds to TRBD1 (6 bases). Looked up from germline, CDR1 is MNHNY and CDR2 is SVGAGI (reference sequence). There are 18 residues in the CDR3.

This clonotype was seen at least ten times. V usage is TRBV20-1 and J usage is TRBJ2-3; 11 bases map to TRBD2. J was trimmed by 1 base and V by 5 bases; bases with no gene match: 2. Germline CDR1 reads DFQATT; CDR2 reads SNEGSKA (reference sequence). The CDR3 covers 14 residues. CDR3 region: CSAVAGGGTDTQYF. The CDR3 DNA follows: TGCAGTGCTGTAGCGGGAGGGGGCACAGATACGCAGTATTTT.

There are many counts of this clonotype. This chain connects TRBV12-3 or TRBV12-4 to TRBJ2-7, with TRBD1 as a possible D gene (5 bases). Deletions cut 1 base from V and 6 bases from J, with 19 bases between. The CDR3 consists of 16 residues. The CDR3 here is CASSLVPLQNQGEQYF. The CDR3 nucleotides are TGTGCCAGCAGTTTAGTCCCCCTACAAAACCAGGGCGAGCAGTACTTC.

Concerning this clonotype itself: The germline gene is not matched at one end of the junction; a read error may be the cause. The chain links TRBV6-5 to TRBJ2-1; no firm D call. CDR1 is MNHEY and CDR2 is SVGAGI in the germline V gene. This CDR3 region has 15 residues. The CDR3 region has the DNA TGTGCCAACAGCCAAGGATTATCCCCCGCCAATGAGCGGTTCTTC. Translating gives CANSQGLSPANERFF.

This clonotype was counted at least ten times. Just one base apart from a much larger clone, this may be a read error. The chain has TRBV5-6 and TRBJ2-7; D remains unclear. The CDR3 is 14 amino acids. Germline V lookup: CDR1 SGHDT, CDR2 YYEEEE. Trimming stripped 4 bases from V and 5 bases from J, with 16 bases between. CDR3 region: CASSPDPAADEQYF. CDR3 nucleotide sequence: TGTGCCAGCAGCCCCGACCCTGCGGCCGACGAGCAGTACTTC.

A word on this clonotype: A much larger clone is a single base away; this may be a read error. Since no conserved phenylalanine or tryptophan closes the CDR3, a read error is the likely cause. This chain joins TRBV6-5 and TRBJ1-5; the D gene is possibly TRBD1 (6 bases). The CDR3 is made up of 13 amino acids. The V gene's germline CDR1 is MNHEY and CDR2 SVGAGI. V lost 1 base and J lost 5, with 6 bases in between. This chain's CDR3 is CASSYYRDQPQHS. The CDR3 nucleotides are TGTGCCAGCAGTTACTACAGGGATCAGCCCCAGCATTCT.

As regards this clonotype: A much larger clone sits a single nucleotide away, making a read error possible. The CDR3 does not close with the conserved phenylalanine or tryptophan, likely indicating a read error. The V and J genes are TRBV12-3 or TRBV12-4 and TRBJ2-2; D is undetermined. The ends were cut back, 3 bases at V and 4 bases at J, with 12 bases in the middle. This CDR3 has 15 residues. The CDR3 loop reads CASSFNGVVTGELFY. The CDR3 DNA is TGTGCCAGCAGTTTTAATGGGGTTGTCACCGGGGAGCTGTTTTAT.

Turning to this clonotype: This sequence may be a read error, since a much larger clone differs from it by one base. The genes are TRBV9 and TRBJ2-1; D tentatively reads TRBD1 or TRBD2 (6 bases each). Germline values: CDR1 SGDLS, CDR2 YYNGEE. This CDR3 has 15 residues. The CDR3 coding sequence is TGTGCCAGCAGCGTGGGGGGCCTTGGGTACAATGAGCCGTTCTTC. Translating gives CASSVGGLGYNEPFF.

There are many counts of this clonotype. J is TRBJ2-7 and V is TRBV20-1; no clear D. Germline V gene sequence: CDR1 DFQATT, CDR2 SNEGSKA (reference sequence). Trimming removed 2 bases at V and 7 bases at J, with 18 bases between. This CDR3 is built from 14 residues. This CDR3 is CSARSSTLISEQYF. The CDR3 DNA reads as TGCAGTGCTAGATCGTCCACCCTCATCTCAGAGCAGTACTTC.

There are many counts of this clonotype. The chain links TRBV7-2 to TRBJ2-3; a possible D gene is TRBD1 (6 bases). Germline lookup yields CDR1 SGHTA and CDR2 FQGNSA. Trimming pared 5 bases from V and 4 bases from J, leaving 13 bases between. This CDR3 has 14 residues. The CDR3 nucleotides read TGTGCCAGCAGCCTAGGACAGAGCCCAGATACGCAGTATTTT. Its translation: CASSLGQSPDTQYF.

This clonotype was observed at least ten times. V and J are TRBV5-1 and TRBJ2-5; 7 nucleotides agree with TRBD1. This CDR3 has 16 residues. V lost 7 bases to trimming and J lost 2 bases; unmatched junction nucleotides: 14. Germline-derived CDR1 and CDR2 are SGHRS and YFSETQ. The CDR3 DNA sequence: TGCGCCAGCGATACGGGACAGTTCCGGAGGCAAGAGACCCAGTACTTC. Translated: CASDTGQFRRQETQYF.

This clonotype was recorded at least ten times. The rearrangement uses TRBV2 and TRBJ1-5; perhaps TRBD1 as D (6 bases). This CDR3 spans 14 amino acids. The V gene lost 4 bases and the J gene lost 6 bases, with 13 bases spanning the gap. Germline lookup yields CDR1 SNHLY and CDR2 FYNNEI. The CDR3 bases are TGTGCCAGCAGTGCTGGGGGGCAGGGTCAGCCCCAGCATTTT. Translated, it gives CASSAGGQGQPQHF.

This clonotype was recorded at least ten times. This chain connects TRBV19 to TRBJ1-6, with D possibly TRBD1 on 6 matching bases. The CDR3 has 14 residues. Looked up from germline, CDR1 is LNHDA and CDR2 is SQIVND (reference sequence). Trimming shortened V by 4 bases and J by 7 bases, and 11 bases separated the two germline ends. This chain's CDR3 is CASSTRQANSPLHF. The CDR3, as DNA: TGTGCCAGTAGTACCCGACAGGCCAATTCACCCCTCCACTTT.

As regards this clonotype: A much larger clone lies one base from this, so it may be a read error. This sequence joins TRBV2 and TRBJ2-7; D not certain. Trimming shortened V by 9 bases and J by 1 base, and 19 bases separated the two germline ends. The CDR3 length is 15 residues. CDR1 is SNHLY, CDR2 FYNNEI, per germline. The chain's CDR3 is CASSLSTAASYEQYF. CDR3 sequence (DNA): TGTGCCAGTTCCCTCTCAACGGCGGCATCCTACGAGCAGTACTTC.